This TCR beta chain stems from a study of CD8+CD57+ T cells in acquired aplastic anemia. Study-level results: In CD8+ cells, Simpson's diversity showed no significant difference between patients and controls.

As for this clonotype: Its antigen is still unknown.

Genomic DNA served as template for TCR beta VDJ and CDR3 profiling. Each CDR3 protein is one row after TCRdb ran MiXCR on the reads. In the table there are about 110,000 distinct CDR3 sequences, under 60% of which are singletons. The sequencing sample was made of sorted CD4+, CD8+, or CD8+CD57+ T cells (not recorded which) from PBMCs. The sequence derives from a human donor in good health, serving as a control.

The CDR3: CASSQVPAGGNSPLHF. The CDR3 bases are TGCGCCAGCAGCCAAGTTCCAGCAGGGGGGAATTCACCCCTCCACTTT. V gene TRBV4-1 combines with J gene TRBJ1-6, with 7 bases fitting TRBD1. V lost 1 base to trimming and J lost 7 bases; unmatched junction nucleotides: 7. CDR3 length: 16 residues. CDR1 and CDR2 (germline): MGHRA, YSYEKL.